Listed below are T cell receptor beta chains from one sample, sequenced in a study of blood T cells in healthy people across ages. One entry per CDR3 protein results from TCRdb running MiXCR on the 5' RACE reads. The sample contains some 760,000 distinct CDR3 sequences, 20% to 25% of which appear only once. The sample was also linked to a second study, of T cells of mothers and their children.

The sequenced material came from blood. The receptors here all came from a boy aged 5-17 years in good health. Both conserved end residues are part of each CDR3. D genes are given only for firm matches. Rows give clone size only sometimes, using once, few, many, or a class for an expanded clone.

d_call | j_call | clone_size | v_call | cdr3_nt | cdr3_aa
. | TRBJ2-5 | . | TRBV24-1 | TGTGCCACCAAGGACGACCAAGAGACCCAGTACTTC | CATKDDQETQYF
. | TRBJ1-3 | . | TRBV15 | TGTGCCACCAGCCCTCGTAGCCAGTCTGGAAACACCATATATTTT | CATSPRSQSGNTIYF
. | TRBJ1-1 | . | TRBV11-2 | TGTGCCAGCAGACTTAGGGGAAACGGCCTGAACACTGAAGCTTTCTTT | CASRLRGNGLNTEAFF
TRBD2 | TRBJ2-1 | . | TRBV20-1 | TGCAGTGCCGTTCTTAGCGGGAGGGCCTATGAGCAGTTCTTC | CSAVLSGRAYEQFF
. | TRBJ2-1 | few | TRBV12-3/TRBV12-4 | TGTGCCAGCAGTCTCAGACTAGGGGGGTACAATGAGCAGTTCTTC | CASSLRLGGYNEQFF
TRBD1 | TRBJ2-7 | . | TRBV5-6 | TGTGCCAGCAGCTTGGCTACCGGGACAGGGGGCCCAGAGCAGTACTTC | CASSLATGTGGPEQYF
TRBD1 | TRBJ1-1 | . | TRBV12-5 | TGTGCTAGTGGTTTGGTCCTTACCAGGGGGATTACTGAAGCTTTCTTT | CASGLVLTRGITEAFF
TRBD2 | TRBJ2-5 | few | TRBV24-1 | TGTGTCACCAGTGCACGACTAGCTGCGGAGACCCAGTACTTC | CVTSARLAAETQYF
. | TRBJ2-1 | few | TRBV4-1 | TGCGCCAGCAGCCAACCGGGACTTTTACCCCACCTGGATGAGCAGTTCTTC | CASSQPGLLPHLDEQFF
. | TRBJ1-5 | few | TRBV18 | TGTGCCAGCTCACCACAAGGTTATAGCAATCAGCCCCAGCATTTT | CASSPQGYSNQPQHF
TRBD1 | TRBJ2-1 | few | TRBV4-3 | TGCGCCAGCAGCCCCCAGTGGACAGGACCCACCTACAATGAGCAGTTCTTC | CASSPQWTGPTYNEQFF
. | TRBJ2-3 | few | TRBV24-1 | TGTGCCACCAGTGATTTTTCCGCGCCGACAAAAGCTATTAGCACAGATACGCAGTATTTT | CATSDFSAPTKAISTDTQYF
. | TRBJ1-2 | few | TRBV20-1 | TGCAGTGCTAGAGATGGGGGTCCAGGAGGCTACACCTTC | CSARDGGPGGYTF
. | TRBJ2-1 | many | TRBV20-1 | TGCAGTGCTAGCGGTTCCTACAATGAGCAGTTCTTC | CSASGSYNEQFF
TRBD2 | TRBJ2-3 | . | TRBV27 | TGTGCCAGCAGTCCCCTCCTAGCTAGCGGGGCCAGCACAGATACGCAGTATTTT | CASSPLLASGASTDTQYF
. | TRBJ1-3 | few | TRBV4-2 | TGTGCCAGCAGCCAAGATGGACAGTCCTCTGGAAACACCATATATTTT | CASSQDGQSSGNTIYF
. | TRBJ1-2 | . | TRBV9 | TGTGCCAGCAGCGCGGGACGGGACTATGGCTACACCTTC | CASSAGRDYGYTF
TRBD2 | TRBJ2-1 | few | TRBV20-1 | TGCAGTGCTAGAGGCCTGGGCAGCGGGAGAGGGTACAATGAGCAGTTCTTC | CSARGLGSGRGYNEQFF
. | TRBJ2-6 | . | TRBV6-1 | TGTGCCAGCAGTGAAGGCAGGGAAACCTCTGGGGCCAACGTCCTGACTTTC | CASSEGRETSGANVLTF
TRBD1 | TRBJ2-5 | . | TRBV29-1 | TGCAGCGCCCGAGGGGGCCCAGGGGAGACCCAGTACTTC | CSARGGPGETQYF
TRBD1 | TRBJ1-1 | few | TRBV29-1 | TGCAGCGGGGGGGGACAGGGGGCGCGATTTGGCACTGAAGCTTTCTTT | CSGGGQGARFGTEAFF
TRBD2 | TRBJ2-5 | few | TRBV20-1 | TGCAGTGGTAGCGGGAGGCTCCGGGAGACCCAGTACTTC | CSGSGRLRETQYF
. | TRBJ2-1 | few | TRBV4-2 | TGTACCAGCAGCCAAGGGTGGGAGAGGAGGGCTGGTGAGCAGTTCTTC | CTSSQGWERRAGEQFF
. | TRBJ1-4 | few | TRBV5-1 | TGCGCCAGCAGTTTGGACTTCAGGGATGGTCGGGAAAAACTGTTTTTT | CASSLDFRDGREKLFF
TRBD1 | TRBJ2-7 | . | TRBV20-1 | TGCAGTGCTAGAGATTCCCAGGGGGCCATATCCTACGAGCAGTACTTC | CSARDSQGAISYEQYF
. | TRBJ2-5 | . | TRBV6-1 | TGTGCCAGTTCCTCCCTGGTAGGGTCTTTGGAGACCCAGTACTTC | CASSSLVGSLETQYF
. | TRBJ2-7 | once | TRBV25-1 | TGTGCCAGCACCGATACCTACGGGGAGCAGTACTTC | CASTDTYGEQYF
TRBD1 | TRBJ2-7 | few | TRBV20-1 | TGCAGTGCTTTCTCCCCGGGGACAGGGTCGTACGAGCAGTACTTC | CSAFSPGTGSYEQYF